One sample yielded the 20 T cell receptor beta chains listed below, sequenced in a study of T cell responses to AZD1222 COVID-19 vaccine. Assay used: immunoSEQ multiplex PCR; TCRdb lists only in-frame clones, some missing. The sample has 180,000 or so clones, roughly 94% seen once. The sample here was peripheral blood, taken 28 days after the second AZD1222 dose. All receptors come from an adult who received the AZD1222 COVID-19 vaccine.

The CDR3 nucleotides read TGCGCCAGCAGCCAAGATTGGGCGTCAGCTCAGTATTTT. Amino acids: CASSQDWASAQYF. The rearrangement links TRBV4-1 to TRBJ2-3; D gene ambiguous. The V gene's germline CDR1 is MGHRA and CDR2 YSYEKL. Trimming shortened V by 0 bases and J by 12 bases, and 13 bases separated the two germline ends. CDR3 size: 13 residues.

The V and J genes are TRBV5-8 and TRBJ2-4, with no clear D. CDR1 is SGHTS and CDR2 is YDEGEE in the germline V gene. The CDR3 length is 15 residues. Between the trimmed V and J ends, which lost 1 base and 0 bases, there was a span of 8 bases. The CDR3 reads CASSLPRIAKNIQYF. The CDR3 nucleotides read TGTGCCAGCAGCTTGCCAAGAATAGCCAAAAACATTCAGTACTTC.

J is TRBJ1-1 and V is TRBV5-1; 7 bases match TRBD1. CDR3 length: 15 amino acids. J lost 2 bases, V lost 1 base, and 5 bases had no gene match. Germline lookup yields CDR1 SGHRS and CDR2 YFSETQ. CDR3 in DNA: TGCGCCAGCAGCTTGACAGGGGCCCCAAACACTGAAGCTTTCTTT. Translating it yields CASSLTGAPNTEAFF.

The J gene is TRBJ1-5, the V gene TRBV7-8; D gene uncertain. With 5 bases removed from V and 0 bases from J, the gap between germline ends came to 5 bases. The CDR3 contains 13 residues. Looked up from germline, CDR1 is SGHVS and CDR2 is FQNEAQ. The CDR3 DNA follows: TGTGCCAGCAGCAAAAATAGCAATCAGCCCCAGCATTTT. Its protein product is CASSKNSNQPQHF.

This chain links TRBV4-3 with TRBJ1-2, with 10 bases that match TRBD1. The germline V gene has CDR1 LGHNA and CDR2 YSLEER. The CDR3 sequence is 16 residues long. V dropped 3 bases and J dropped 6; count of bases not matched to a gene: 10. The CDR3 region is CASSQAPTGGNDGYTF. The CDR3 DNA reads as TGCGCCAGCAGCCAGGCCCCGACAGGGGGCAATGATGGCTACACCTTC.

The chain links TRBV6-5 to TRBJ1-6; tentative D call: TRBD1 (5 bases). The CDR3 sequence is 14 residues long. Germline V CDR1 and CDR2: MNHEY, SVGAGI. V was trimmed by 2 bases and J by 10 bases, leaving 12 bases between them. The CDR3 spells CASSYLGRGSPLHF. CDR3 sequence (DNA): TGTGCCAGCAGTTACCTGGGAAGGGGATCACCCCTCCACTTT.

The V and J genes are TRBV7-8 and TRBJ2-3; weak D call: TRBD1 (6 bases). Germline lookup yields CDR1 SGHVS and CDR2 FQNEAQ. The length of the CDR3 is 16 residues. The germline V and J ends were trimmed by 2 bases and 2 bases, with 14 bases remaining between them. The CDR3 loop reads CASSLLWGRNTDTQYF. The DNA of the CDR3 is TGTGCCAGCAGCTTACTATGGGGGCGGAACACAGATACGCAGTATTTT. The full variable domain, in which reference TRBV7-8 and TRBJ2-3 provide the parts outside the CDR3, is GAGVSQSPRYKVAKRGQDVALRCDPISGHVSLFWYQQALGQGPEFLTYFQNEAQLDKSGLPSDRFFAERPEGSVSTLKIQRTQQEDSAVYLCASSLLWGRNTDTQYFGPGTRLTVL.

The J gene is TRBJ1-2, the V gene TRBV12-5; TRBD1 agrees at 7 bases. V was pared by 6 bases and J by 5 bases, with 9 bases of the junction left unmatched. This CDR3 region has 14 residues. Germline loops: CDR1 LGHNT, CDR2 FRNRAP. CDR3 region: CASGSRQGGYGYTF. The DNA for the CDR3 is TGTGCTAGTGGATCCAGACAGGGCGGGTATGGCTACACCTTC.

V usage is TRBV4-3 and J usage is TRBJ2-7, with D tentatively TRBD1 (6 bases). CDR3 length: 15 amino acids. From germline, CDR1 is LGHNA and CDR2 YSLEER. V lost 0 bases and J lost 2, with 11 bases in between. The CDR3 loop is CASSQEQGTTYEQYF. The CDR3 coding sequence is TGCGCCAGCAGCCAAGAACAGGGAACGACCTACGAGCAGTACTTC.

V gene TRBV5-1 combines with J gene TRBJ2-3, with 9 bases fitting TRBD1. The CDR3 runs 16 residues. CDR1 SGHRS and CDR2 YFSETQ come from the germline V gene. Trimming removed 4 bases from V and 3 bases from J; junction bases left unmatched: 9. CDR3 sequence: CASSRSGTGLTDTQYF. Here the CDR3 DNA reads TGCGCCAGCAGCCGGTCCGGGACAGGGTTAACAGATACGCAGTATTTT.

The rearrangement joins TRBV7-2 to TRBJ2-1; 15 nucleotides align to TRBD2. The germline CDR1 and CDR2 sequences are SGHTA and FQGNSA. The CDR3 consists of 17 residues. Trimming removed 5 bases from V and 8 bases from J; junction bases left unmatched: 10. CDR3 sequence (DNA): TGTGCCAGCAGCCTAGTGGGGTGGACTAGCGGGAGGGATGAGCAGTTCTTC. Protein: CASSLVGWTSGRDEQFF.

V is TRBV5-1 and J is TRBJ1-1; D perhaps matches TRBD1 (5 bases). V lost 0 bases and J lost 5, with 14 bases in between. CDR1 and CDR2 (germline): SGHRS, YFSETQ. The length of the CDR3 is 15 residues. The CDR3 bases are TGCGCCAGCAGCTTGGATTTGGGGGTAGGGACTGAAGCTTTCTTT. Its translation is CASSLDLGVGTEAFF.

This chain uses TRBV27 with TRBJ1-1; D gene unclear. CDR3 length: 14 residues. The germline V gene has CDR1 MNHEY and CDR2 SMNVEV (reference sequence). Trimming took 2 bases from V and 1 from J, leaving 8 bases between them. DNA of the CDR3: TGTGCCAGCAGTTTAGGTTGGGCGAACACTGAAGCTTTCTTT. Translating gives CASSLGWANTEAFF.

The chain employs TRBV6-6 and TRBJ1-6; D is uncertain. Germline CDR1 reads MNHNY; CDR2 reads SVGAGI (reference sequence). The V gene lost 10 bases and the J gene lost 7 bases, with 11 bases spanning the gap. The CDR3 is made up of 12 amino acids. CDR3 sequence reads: CATGHSNSPLHF. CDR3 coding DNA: TGTGCCACCGGGCACTCCAATTCACCCCTCCACTTT.

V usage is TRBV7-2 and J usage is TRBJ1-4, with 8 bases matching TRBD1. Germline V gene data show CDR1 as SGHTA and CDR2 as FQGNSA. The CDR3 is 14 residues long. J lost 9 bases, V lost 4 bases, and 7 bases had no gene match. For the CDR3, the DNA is TGTGCCAGCAGCTACCTCAGACAGGGGAAAAAACTGTTTTTT. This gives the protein CASSYLRQGKKLFF. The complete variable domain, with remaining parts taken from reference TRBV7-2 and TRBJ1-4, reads GAGVSQSPSNKVTEKGKDVELRCDPISGHTALYWYRQSLGQGLEFLIYFQGNSAPDKSGLPSDRFSAERTGGSVSTLTIQRTQQEDSAVYLCASSYLRQGKKLFFGSGTQLSVL.

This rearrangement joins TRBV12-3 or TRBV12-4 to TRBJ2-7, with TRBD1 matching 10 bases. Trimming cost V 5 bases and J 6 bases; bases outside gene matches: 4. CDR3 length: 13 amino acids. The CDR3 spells CASSPGQGVEQYF. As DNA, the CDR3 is TGTGCCAGCAGTCCCGGACAGGGGGTCGAGCAGTACTTC.

The CDR3 is CASSPSGLGRGRTGELFF. DNA of the CDR3: TGTGCCAGCAGCCCATCCGGCCTCGGGCGAGGGCGCACCGGGGAGCTGTTTTTT. The V and J genes are TRBV3-1 (or the pseudogene TRBV3-2) and TRBJ2-2, with a possible D match to TRBD2 (5 bases). V was cut by 4 bases and J by 4 bases, with 22 bases left in between. There are 18 residues in the CDR3. Germline V gives CDR1 LGHDT, CDR2 YNNKEL (reference sequence).

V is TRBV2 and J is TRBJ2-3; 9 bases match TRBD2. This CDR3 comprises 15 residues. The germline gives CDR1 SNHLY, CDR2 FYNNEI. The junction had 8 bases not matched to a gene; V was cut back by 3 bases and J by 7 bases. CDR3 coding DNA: TGTGCCAGCAGTGAGTCCCCTAGCGGGGACTATACGCAGTATTTT. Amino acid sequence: CASSESPSGDYTQYF.

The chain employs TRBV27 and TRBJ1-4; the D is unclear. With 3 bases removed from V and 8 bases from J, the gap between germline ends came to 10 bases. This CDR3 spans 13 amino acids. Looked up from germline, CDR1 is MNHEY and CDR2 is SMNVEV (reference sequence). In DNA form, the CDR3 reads TGTGCCAGCAGTTTGGTGTTGGGGGAAAAACTGTTTTTT. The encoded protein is CASSLVLGEKLFF.

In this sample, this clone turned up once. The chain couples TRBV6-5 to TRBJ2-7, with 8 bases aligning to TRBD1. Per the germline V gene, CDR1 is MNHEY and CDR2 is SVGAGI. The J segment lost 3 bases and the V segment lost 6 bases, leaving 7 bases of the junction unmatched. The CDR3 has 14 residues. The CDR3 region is CASRTGTGFYEQYF. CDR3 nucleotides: TGTGCCAGCAGGACCGGGACAGGTTTCTACGAGCAGTACTTC.